One and the same sample provided the 24 T cell receptor beta chains below, sequenced in a study of T cells in Graves' hyperthyroidism and ophthalmopathy. Amplification of TCR beta CDR3 regions was performed using RNA transcripts as template. Researchers ran a first-round RT-PCR on the TCR CDR3 using the HTBI primer set. MiXCR, applied by TCRdb to the multiplex PCR reads, yields one record per CDR3 protein. The sample holds about 600,000 distinct CDR3 sequences, more than 13% seen once. Sequencing was done on a sample of blood. All receptors derive from a woman under 30 with Graves' ophthalmopathy.

This clonotype was seen a few times. The rearrangement joins TRBV10-3 to TRBJ1-6, with D uncertain. The V end lost 3 bases, the J end lost 7 bases, and 7 bases lay between the germline ends. The CDR3 has 13 amino acids. The germline V gene encodes CDR1 ENHRY and CDR2 SYGVKD. The CDR3 reads CAISDTPNSPLHF. The CDR3 bases are TGTGCCATCAGTGACACCCCAAATTCACCCCTCCACTTT.

This chain joins TRBV19 and TRBJ1-4; D may be TRBD1 (5 bases). Trimming stripped 1 base from V and 7 bases from J, with 10 bases between. Germline V gene data show CDR1 as LNHDA and CDR2 as SQIVND (reference sequence). This CDR3 is 14 amino acids long. In DNA, the CDR3 is TGTGCCAGTAGTATAGGGGGCGGCGGTGAAAAACTGTTTTTT. Translation gives CASSIGGGGEKLFF.

About this clonotype itself: Just one base apart from a much larger clone, this may be a read error. The V gene is TRBV7-2, the J gene TRBJ1-2; TRBD1 might be the D (5 bases). This CDR3 comprises 16 residues. Germline lookup yields CDR1 SGHTA and CDR2 FQGNSA. The germline V and J ends were trimmed by 2 bases and 4 bases, with 17 bases remaining between them. The CDR3 reads CASSLYGTGSIYGYTF. The CDR3 region has the DNA TGTGCCAGCAGCTTATATGGAACAGGTTCAATCTATGGCTACACCTTC.

A few counts support this clonotype. The genes are TRBV6-1 and TRBJ2-6; D not resolved. CDR1 is MNHNS and CDR2 is SASEGT in the germline V gene. The CDR3 length is 14 residues. Trimming took 6 bases from V and 4 from J, leaving 10 bases between them. As DNA, the CDR3 is TGTGCCAGCAGGACACGGCCGGGGGCCAACGTCCTGACTTTC. It translates to CASRTRPGANVLTF.

This clonotype was recorded at least ten times. The chain has TRBV5-6 and TRBJ2-5; the match to TRBD2 covers 7 bases. Losses at the gene ends were 5 bases for V and 5 bases for J; bases not matched to a gene: 6. Germline V gene sequence: CDR1 SGHDT, CDR2 YYEEEE. CDR3 length: 13 residues. CDR3 sequence reads: CASRRTRAETQYF. The CDR3 coding sequence is TGTGCCAGCAGACGGACTAGAGCGGAGACCCAGTACTTC.

The chain carries TRBV30 and TRBJ1-6; D possibly corresponds to TRBD1 (5 bases). CDR3 length: 14 amino acids. In germline, CDR1 is GTSNPN, CDR2 SVGIG (reference sequence). V was shortened by 2 bases and J by 6 bases, with 11 bases between the two germline ends. The CDR3 region has the DNA TGTGCCTGGAGTTCCGGGGCCGCTAATTCACCCCTCCACTTT. Translated, it gives CAWSSGAANSPLHF. The full variable domain, in which reference TRBV30 and TRBJ1-6 provide the parts outside the CDR3, is SQTIHQWPATLVQPVGSPLSLECTVEGTSNPNLYWYRQAAGRGLQLLFYSVGIGQISSEVPQNLSASRPQDRQFILSSKKLLLSDSGFYLCAWSSGAANSPLHFGNGTRLTVT.

This clonotype was recorded a few times. J is TRBJ2-3 and V is TRBV10-3; 9 bases are a match to TRBD2. J lost 2 bases, V lost 4 bases, and 7 bases had no gene match. Germline CDR1 ENHRY, CDR2 SYGVKD. This CDR3 contains 16 residues. The chain's CDR3 is CAISGGASGNTDTQYF. The CDR3 DNA follows: TGTGCCATCAGTGGGGGGGCTAGCGGGAACACAGATACGCAGTATTTT.

This clonotype was picked up a small number of times. The J gene is TRBJ1-5, the V gene TRBV19, with a weak D call TRBD1 (5 bases). Per the germline V gene, CDR1 is LNHDA and CDR2 is SQIVND (reference sequence). The germline V and J ends were trimmed by 8 bases and 6 bases, with 20 bases remaining between them. The CDR3 is made up of 15 amino acids. CDR3 DNA: TGTGCCAGTCGTCAGGGATACGAGGCAGGTCAGCCCCAGCATTTT. Protein product: CASRQGYEAGQPQHF.

A word on this clonotype: Since a much larger clone is just one base distant, this may be a read error. The V gene is TRBV12-3 or TRBV12-4, the J gene TRBJ1-5; D not resolved. V was clipped by 10 bases and J by 4 bases, with 14 bases between them. CDR3 length: 13 amino acids. CDR3: CAISSDGNQPQHF. CDR3 sequence (DNA): TGTGCCATCAGCTCGGACGGTAATCAGCCCCAGCATTTT.

In this sample, this clonotype turned up many times. The chain is built from TRBV7-9 and TRBJ2-1; 14 bases are shared with TRBD2. Germline loops: CDR1 SEHNR, CDR2 FQNEAQ (reference sequence). V trimming: 5 bases; J trimming: 6 bases; junction bases outside the gene matches: 9. This CDR3 region has 17 residues. CDR3 nucleotide sequence: TGTGCCAGCAGCCCACTGACTAGCGGGAGGGCCTTCAATGAGCAGTTCTTC. Translating gives CASSPLTSGRAFNEQFF.

The chain recombines TRBV9 with TRBJ2-1, with 9 bases matching TRBD2. The trim removed 2 bases at V and 7 bases at J, leaving 10 bases unmatched. The CDR3 consists of 16 residues. Looked up from germline, CDR1 is SGDLS and CDR2 is YYNGEE. The CDR3 DNA is TGTGCCAGCAGCGTTCGCGTGGGCGGGAGGGTTAATGAGCAGTTCTTC. It yields the protein CASSVRVGGRVNEQFF.

This sequence joins TRBV6-9 and TRBJ1-4, with D maybe TRBD1 (5 bases). Trimming left V 3 bases short and J 0 bases short, with 11 bases between. Germline V gene lookup returns CDR1 MNHGY and CDR2 SVAAGI. The CDR3 has 16 amino acids. CDR3 loop: CASSYLGTATNEKLFF. In DNA, the CDR3 is TGTGCCAGCAGTTACCTCGGGACTGCAACTAATGAAAAACTGTTTTTT.

This clonotype showed up many times. The chain recombines TRBV7-8 with TRBJ1-1; D is unresolved. Germline lookup yields CDR1 SGHVS and CDR2 FQNEAQ. Deletions cut 0 bases from V and 1 base from J, with 6 bases between. The CDR3 loop spans 14 amino acids. Here the CDR3 reads CASSLALQNTEAFF. In nucleotides, the CDR3 is TGTGCCAGCAGCTTAGCGCTACAGAACACTGAAGCTTTCTTT.

This clonotype came up many times. The V and J genes are TRBV20-1 and TRBJ2-1, with TRBD2 identical over 7 bases. Trimming cost V 0 bases and J 8 bases; bases outside gene matches: 7. Germline assignment: CDR1 DFQATT and CDR2 SNEGSKA (reference sequence). This CDR3 is built from 14 residues. The CDR3 sequence: CSARDRRESYEQFF. The CDR3 nucleotides are TGCAGTGCTAGAGATCGGCGGGAGTCTTATGAGCAGTTCTTC.

The chain carries TRBV14 and TRBJ1-1; TRBD1 is a possible D gene (5 bases). The length of the CDR3 is 15 residues. The V gene lost 1 base and the J gene lost 10 bases, with 19 bases spanning the gap. CDR1 and CDR2 from the germline V gene are SGHDN and FVKESK. The CDR3 bases are TGTGCCAGCAGCCAAGCTTTTACGGGACTATTGGGAGCTTTCTTT. It encodes CASSQAFTGLLGAFF.

At least ten counts were recorded for this clonotype. The chain carries TRBV20-1 and TRBJ2-1; 7 nucleotides align to TRBD2. Germline V gene data show CDR1 as DFQATT and CDR2 as SNEGSKA (reference sequence). The ends lost 0 bases at V and 12 bases at J; junction bases unmatched: 11. The CDR3 runs 14 residues. This CDR3 is CSARDPASGQVQFF. CDR3 nucleotides: TGCAGTGCTAGAGATCCCGCTAGCGGCCAAGTGCAGTTCTTC.

This clonotype was counted only a few times. The V gene is TRBV5-8, the J gene TRBJ2-5; D is ambiguous. The CDR3 loop spans 14 amino acids. The V and J ends lost 4 bases and 4 bases respectively, with 14 bases between them. Germline V CDR1 and CDR2: SGHTS, YDEGEE. The CDR3 DNA reads as TGTGCCAGCAGCCCCGGAAGCATGGGAGAGACCCAGTACTTC. It yields the protein CASSPGSMGETQYF. Full variable domain (rest looked up from reference TRBV5-8 and TRBJ2-5): EAGVTQSPTHLIKTRGQQATLRCSPISGHTSVYWYQQALGLGLQFLLWYDEGEERNRGNFPPRFSGRQFPNYSSELNVNALELEDSALYLCASSPGSMGETQYFGPGTRLLVL.

The gene calls are TRBV10-1 and TRBJ1-5; no clear D. Germline V gene lookup returns CDR1 WNHNN and CDR2 SYGVQD (reference sequence). The V end lost 5 bases, the J end lost 9 bases, and 5 bases lay between the germline ends. This CDR3 is built from 10 residues. CDR3 coding DNA: TGCGCCAGCAGTTTCGGGCCCCAGCATTTT. Protein sequence: CASSFGPQHF.

The chain uses TRBV4-1 and TRBJ2-1, with D maybe TRBD2 (6 bases). Trimming left V 0 bases short and J 4 bases short, with 13 bases between. CDR3 length: 16 amino acids. The V gene's germline CDR1 is MGHRA and CDR2 YSYEKL. DNA of the CDR3: TGCGCCAGCAGCCAAGATCACCAGGCGGGGTACAATGAGCAGTTCTTC. This gives the protein CASSQDHQAGYNEQFF.

The V call is TRBV14, the J call TRBJ1-5; TRBD1 agrees at 9 bases. V lost 0 bases to trimming and J lost 2 bases; unmatched junction nucleotides: 11. This CDR3 has 19 residues. Germline loops: CDR1 SGHDN, CDR2 FVKESK. The CDR3: CASSQEGLQGAWGNQPQHF. In nucleotides, the CDR3 is TGTGCCAGCAGCCAAGAGGGGCTACAGGGGGCGTGGGGCAATCAGCCCCAGCATTTT.

This clonotype was picked up many times. This chain links TRBV30 with TRBJ2-3, with TRBD2 matching over 10 bases. Germline CDR1 GTSNPN, CDR2 SVGIG (reference sequence). Trimming cost V 2 bases and J 3 bases; bases outside gene matches: 5. CDR3 length equals 15 residues. CDR3 coding DNA: TGTGCCTGGAGTACCGGACTAGCGGAAACAGATACGCAGTATTTT. This gives the protein CAWSTGLAETDTQYF.

In regard to this clonotype: Being one base from a much bigger clone, this may be a read error. The chain carries TRBV20-1 and TRBJ1-1; no reliable D call. CDR1 and CDR2 (germline): DFQATT, SNEGSKA (reference sequence). The CDR3 extends over 12 amino acids. The V and J ends lost 4 bases and 6 bases respectively, with 12 bases between them. CDR3 sequence: CSATEEASEAFF. The CDR3 nucleotides are TGCAGTGCTACTGAGGAGGCCTCTGAAGCTTTCTTT.

This clonotype was counted ten times or more. The chain joins TRBV12-3 or TRBV12-4 to TRBJ2-1; 12 bases agree with TRBD2. CDR3 length: 15 residues. J was trimmed by 4 bases and V by 6 bases; bases with no gene match: 4. The CDR3 region is CASRGLAGLYNEQFF. DNA for the CDR3: TGTGCCAGCAGGGGACTAGCGGGCCTTTACAATGAGCAGTTCTTC.

This clonotype was seen repeatedly, ten times or more. This chain links TRBV4-1 with TRBJ2-1, with no clear D. Trimming took 0 bases from V and 0 from J, leaving 9 bases between them. The CDR3 contains 16 residues. Germline lookup yields CDR1 MGHRA and CDR2 YSYEKL. The CDR3 DNA follows: TGCGCCAGCAGCCAAGAGGTTCTCCCCTCCTACAATGAGCAGTTCTTC. Protein product: CASSQEVLPSYNEQFF.